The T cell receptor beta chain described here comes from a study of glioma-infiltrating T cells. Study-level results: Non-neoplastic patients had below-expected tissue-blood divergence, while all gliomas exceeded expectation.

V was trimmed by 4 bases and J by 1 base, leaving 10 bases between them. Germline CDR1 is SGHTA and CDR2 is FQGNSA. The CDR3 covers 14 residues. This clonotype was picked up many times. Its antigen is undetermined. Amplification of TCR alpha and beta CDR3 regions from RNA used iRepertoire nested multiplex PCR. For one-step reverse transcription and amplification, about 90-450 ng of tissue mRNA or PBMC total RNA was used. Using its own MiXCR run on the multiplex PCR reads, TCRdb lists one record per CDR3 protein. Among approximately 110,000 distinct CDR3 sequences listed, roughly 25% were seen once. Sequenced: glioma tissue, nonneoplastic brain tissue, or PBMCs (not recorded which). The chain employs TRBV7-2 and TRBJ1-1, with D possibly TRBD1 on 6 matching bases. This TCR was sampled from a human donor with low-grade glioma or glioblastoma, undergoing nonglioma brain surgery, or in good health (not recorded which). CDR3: CASSYRAGNTEAFF. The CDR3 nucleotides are TGTGCCAGCAGCTACAGGGCAGGGAACACTGAAGCTTTCTTT.